This T cell receptor (beta chain) was sequenced for a study of CD4 T cells in relation to SARS-CoV-2 and coronaviruses listed by TCRdb under 2021. Background for the entire study: In the ViraFEST assay, PBMCs were cultured with antigen for under 13 days, after which TCR beta CDR3s were sequenced to identify antigen-specific clonal expansions. The negative reference condition was either a culture with an HIV-1 Nef peptide pool or a culture with no peptide. Patient-derived lymphoblastoid cell lines were used to map the HLA restriction of shared crossreactive spike epitopes. At the level of individual TCR clonotypes, the study evaluated whether memory CD4+ T cells crossreact between the spike proteins of SARS-CoV-2 and those of common cold coronaviruses. The Adaptive Biotechnologies TCR-sequencing kit was used to sequence samples from a few pre-COVID donors and the naive versus memory experiments, while other data came from Illumina-based sequencing. For other donors in the study, expansion assays were sequenced with a different, Illumina-based TCR-beta assay. Broader findings and caveats from the paper: Small numbers of patients and of tested TCRs were a limitation of the study. Crossreactive clones showed significantly weaker SARS-CoV-2-driven expansion than monoreactive clones, consistent with antigenic imprinting. Memory CD4+ clonotypes crossrecognizing SARS-CoV-2 and at least one common cold coronavirus spike were found in roughly 59% of donors. No donor contributed both pre-pandemic and post-infection samples, which limited tracing the source of pre-existing responses. Crossreactivity analysis centred on spike protein, so crossreactivity against other viral proteins was not assessed.

Regarding this clone: Its cognate antigen has yet to be identified. Base qualities were left out, and no much larger clone turns up one base away.

CD4+ T cells from unexposed donors were collected before the COVID-19 pandemic (2011-2018). The EasySep CD4+ T cell isolation kit was used to isolate CD4+ T cells once the cultures had run for about 11 days. As cell number allowed, CD4+ T cells from unexposed donors were tested for reactivity to SARS-CoV-2 S and N and to four common cold coronavirus spike pools. About 1.8 million PBMCs per well were cultured in IMDM with about 5% human AB serum and 9.5 to 10 IU/ml IL-2. Half of the culture medium was replaced with fresh IL-2-containing medium on days 3 and 7. Each peptide culture condition was generally run in triplicate replicate wells. Leukapheresis product for the unexposed donors was purchased commercially. Ficoll-Paque PLUS gradient centrifugation was used to isolate PBMCs from leukapheresis product or whole blood. PBMCs were either used fresh in the expansion assay or cryopreserved at -140 degrees C. The QIAamp Micro DNA Kit was used to extract genomic DNA from the CD4+ T cells.

The germline V gene supplies CDR1 MNHEY and CDR2 SVGAGI. V and J are truncated by 0 bases and 9 bases respectively, leaving an intervening sequence of 8 bases. The CDR3 spans 12 residues, from the cysteine through the phenylalanine. Only the CDR3 region is kept as DNA, spanning 36 bases read in frame from base 1. Libraries were built with the immunoSEQ multiplex PCR assay. The paper's data handling went like this. Preprocessing removed nonproductive sequences and CDR3s not starting with C, not ending with F or W, or shorter than 7 amino acids. Antigen-specific clonotypes were called with the MANAFEST web app on the basis of expansion relative to the reference and to other culture wells. A clone was considered positive if the clone showed significant expansion compared with the reference culture in 2 of 3 replicate wells at an FDR below 0.05. A further requirement for positive clones was significant expansion compared with all other tandem wells, along with an odds ratio above 5. Pairwise Levenshtein distance, computed with the stringdist R package after three terminal residues were trimmed from each end, was used as the measure of CDR3 homology. TCRdb mirrors the immuneACCESS table, restricted to in-frame sequences. Some clones are absent from its copies; in checked studies, under half trace to an unresolved V gene, and the reason for the others is unknown. The V and J calls and clone size come from that table; D and trimming were worked out from the DNA. The sample table contains about 18,000 clones; only one count was recorded for 60% to 80% of them. Under 35% of the sample goes to the ten largest clones.

The sequence derives from a human donor in good health. The chain couples TRBV6-5 to TRBJ1-2; TRBD1 is a weak D gene call, 5 bases matching. Sequences were obtained from CD4+ T cells from PBMCs, cultured in vitro. The DNA sequence reads TGTGCCAGCAGTTACTCAGAGGGACGCTACACCTTC. This yields the protein CASSYSEGRYTF.